This is a list of T cell receptor beta chains from one sample in a study of CD8 T cells in ankylosing spondylitis. TCRdb called the 5' RACE reads again in MiXCR, with one record for every CDR3 protein. The sample lists tens of thousands of distinct CDR3 sequences; 6.5% to 8% were seen once. The sequenced material came from blood, either unsorted or a sorted T cell fraction (not recorded which). The receptors here all came from a female donor with ankylosing spondylitis or in good health (not recorded which). Both conserved end residues are trimmed from each CDR3. Size values are once, few and many counts, or a class for expanded clones, and some rows have none.

CDR3 length	clone size	V gene	J gene	CDR3 protein
13	many	TRBV7-2	TRBJ1-2	ASSSTRGLHYGYT
11	many	TRBV5-1	TRBJ1-1	ASSGALNTEAF
13	many	TRBV6-2/TRBV6-3	TRBJ2-1	ASRGAGSSYNEQF
15	many	TRBV6-2/TRBV6-3	TRBJ2-1	ASSPLRAQFGYNEQF
10	many	TRBV29-1	TRBJ2-3	SVEKPGDTQY
11	many	TRBV20-1	TRBJ1-4	SARQGQGQKLF
14	many	TRBV4-1	TRBJ1-2	ASSQDTLAANYGYT
11	many	TRBV7-8	TRBJ1-1	ASSQGQGAEAF
10	many	TRBV18	TRBJ1-2	ASSPSLDGYT
14	many	TRBV12-3/TRBV12-4	TRBJ2-3	ASRLQSAANTDTQY
11	many	TRBV7-8	TRBJ2-7	ASSPPASYEQY
12	many	TRBV5-1	TRBJ2-1	ASSLVGGASEQF
14	many	TRBV4-2	TRBJ1-1	ASSQDTRQGATEAF
11	.	TRBV4-2	TRBJ2-7	ASSQDRSYEQY
13	many	TRBV7-8	TRBJ1-2	ASSLGTASNYGYT
12	many	TRBV20-1	TRBJ2-3	SARGPPSTDTQY
11	many	TRBV20-1	TRBJ2-7	SALQGLSYEQY
14	.	TRBV20-1	TRBJ2-7	SARDGLAGDSDEQY
11	many	TRBV6-1	TRBJ2-5	ASQRGQQETQY
13	many	TRBV15	TRBJ1-5	ATSRMQGGDQPQH
11	many	TRBV29-1	TRBJ1-2	SVVKGNDYGYT
13	many	TRBV5-1	TRBJ2-3	ASSLGVGGTDTQY
12	many	TRBV4-3	TRBJ2-7	ASSQDPAIYEQY
11	many	TRBV5-1	TRBJ2-7	ASSQPPNYEQY
12	many	TRBV5-1	TRBJ1-1	ASSPGAPNTEAF
11	many	TRBV18	TRBJ2-3	ASSRELTGEQY
13	many	TRBV3-1	TRBJ1-3	ASSQEDVSGNTIY
12	many	TRBV5-1	TRBJ2-3	ASSLGVTGDTQY
10	many	TRBV3-1	TRBJ1-5	ASSQDHQPQH
12	many	TRBV4-2	TRBJ2-7	ASSQDPGSYEQY
15	many	TRBV4-3	TRBJ2-3	ASSQDLQGGVTDTQY
12	many	TRBV25-1	TRBJ1-2	ASSDGTGRYGYT
13	many	TRBV20-1	TRBJ1-6	SARTPGLGTSPLH
12	many	TRBV4-1	TRBJ2-1	ASSQVSDGGEQF
11	many	TRBV19	TRBJ2-1	ASSIWAGGEQF
13	many	TRBV7-7	TRBJ2-2	ASSPTSGVAGELF
13	.	TRBV28	TRBJ2-2	ASQGGGPNTGELF